These T cell receptor beta chains were read from a single sample in a study of identical twins. Via MiXCR, TCRdb re-called the 5' RACE reads, giving one row per CDR3 protein. This sample has roughly 490,000 distinct CDR3 sequences, with over 11% found just once. These data were likewise used in another study, on yellow fever vaccine responses in identical twins.

Sequenced material: CD4+ T cells sorted from blood. All receptors derive from a woman between 18 and 29 years old in good health. Both conserved end residues are part of each CDR3. D genes are given only for firm matches. Size is stated for part of the rows, as once, few or many counts, or as a class when the clone is expanded.

J	D	size	V	CDR3	DNA
TRBJ1-1	TRBD1	.	TRBV12-3/TRBV12-4	CASSQLQGKAFF	TGTGCCAGCAGTCAACTACAGGGGAAAGCTTTCTTT
TRBJ2-7	.	many	TRBV12-3/TRBV12-4	CASRVWGLGEQYF	TGTGCCAGCAGAGTATGGGGATTAGGAGAGCAGTACTTC
TRBJ1-6	TRBD1	.	TRBV4-2	CASSQEVGGSSYNSPLHF	TGTGCCAGCAGCCAAGAGGTAGGGGGCAGCTCCTATAATTCACCCCTCCACTTT
TRBJ2-3	.	few	TRBV20-1	CSAGRVTDTQYF	TGCAGTGCGGGCAGGGTGACAGATACGCAGTATTTT
TRBJ2-1	TRBD1	many	TRBV12-3/TRBV12-4	CASRTGQYNEQFF	TGTGCCAGCAGGACGGGACAGTACAATGAGCAGTTCTTC
TRBJ2-5	TRBD2	.	TRBV4-1	CASSQDWSRAASGMGNQETQYF	TGCGCCAGCAGCCAAGATTGGAGTCGGGCGGCTAGCGGGATGGGGAACCAAGAGACCCAGTACTTC
TRBJ2-7	.	many	TRBV20-1	CSAREGDYEQYF	TGCAGTGCTAGAGAAGGCGACTACGAGCAGTACTTC
TRBJ2-3	.	.	TRBV20-1	CSAPMGSGADTQYF	TGCAGTGCCCCGATGGGGTCGGGGGCAGATACGCAGTATTTT
TRBJ2-1	.	.	TRBV6-2/TRBV6-3	CASRPTKGSGGSYNEQFF	TGTGCCAGCAGACCCACCAAGGGGTCCGGAGGCTCCTACAATGAGCAGTTCTTC
TRBJ2-3	.	.	TRBV27	CASRYSGRGGTDTQYF	TGTGCCAGCCGCTATTCAGGGAGAGGCGGCACAGATACGCAGTATTTT
TRBJ2-2	.	many	TRBV5-5	CASSFIYPNTGELFF	TGTGCCAGCAGCTTCATATATCCCAACACCGGGGAGCTGTTTTTT
TRBJ2-1	.	.	TRBV7-2	CASSLGSHGNEQFF	TGTGCCAGCAGCTTAGGTAGTCATGGTAATGAGCAGTTCTTC
TRBJ2-2	.	few	TRBV3-1	CASGRRGAGTGELFF	TGTGCCAGCGGTCGTAGAGGGGCCGGCACCGGGGAGCTGTTTTTT
TRBJ2-1	.	few	TRBV27	CASSPRGGWDEQFF	TGTGCCAGCAGTCCCCGTGGAGGGTGGGATGAGCAGTTCTTC
TRBJ2-3	.	.	TRBV11-2	CASSLARGADTQYF	TGTGCCAGCAGCTTAGCTAGGGGTGCAGATACGCAGTATTTT
TRBJ2-5	TRBD1	few	TRBV20-1	CSARGGTGGSETQYF	TGCAGTGCTAGAGGAGGGACAGGGGGCTCAGAGACCCAGTACTTC
TRBJ2-3	TRBD2	.	TRBV10-3	CAISEILAGRSGTDTQYF	TGTGCCATCAGTGAGATCCTAGCGGGAAGAAGTGGCACAGATACGCAGTATTTT
TRBJ2-7	.	few	TRBV20-1	CSARAGPPEQYF	TGCAGTGCTCGGGCCGGCCCCCCCGAGCAGTACTTC
TRBJ2-5	.	many	TRBV29-1	CSVKADKETQYF	TGCAGCGTTAAGGCAGATAAAGAGACCCAGTACTTC
TRBJ2-3	TRBD2	.	TRBV27	CASMGLRSGISTDTQYF	TGTGCCAGCATGGGGCTGAGGAGCGGGATAAGCACAGATACGCAGTATTTT
TRBJ1-3	.	.	TRBV5-5	CASSSTGYGNTIYF	TGTGCCAGCAGCTCCACAGGGTACGGAAACACCATATATTTT
TRBJ2-1	.	few	TRBV7-2	CASSLDGRRAYNEQFF	TGTGCCAGCAGCTTAGATGGTAGGAGGGCTTACAATGAGCAGTTCTTC
TRBJ2-7	TRBD1	.	TRBV10-1	CASSETRQGYEQYF	TGCGCCAGCAGTGAGACGCGACAGGGTTACGAGCAGTACTTC
TRBJ2-7	.	.	TRBV11-3	CASSRGGDEQYF	TGTGCCAGCAGCCGAGGGGGGGACGAGCAGTACTTC
TRBJ2-5	.	few	TRBV2	CASSRGTHSETQYF	TGTGCCAGCAGTCGCGGGACCCACTCGGAGACCCAGTACTTC
TRBJ2-1	TRBD2	.	TRBV7-3	CASSLTSGTSGGRNEQFF	TGTGCCAGCAGCTTAACGAGTGGGACTAGCGGGGGGAGAAATGAGCAGTTCTTC
TRBJ2-1	TRBD1	few	TRBV10-3	CAIRSDGTGGPYNEQFF	TGTGCCATCAGAAGTGACGGGACAGGGGGCCCCTACAATGAGCAGTTCTTC
TRBJ2-2	.	.	TRBV15	CATSRDRVVGELFF	TGTGCCACCAGCAGAGATAGGGTTGTCGGGGAGCTGTTTTTT
TRBJ2-5	.	many	TRBV29-1	CSGSIEETQYF	TGCAGCGGCTCTATAGAAGAGACCCAGTACTTC
TRBJ2-7	TRBD1	many	TRBV5-1	CASSLIGQGGIYEQYF	TGCGCCAGCAGCTTGATTGGACAGGGTGGTATCTACGAGCAGTACTTC
TRBJ2-3	TRBD1	few	TRBV7-2	CASSLSTGGYDTQYF	TGTGCCAGCAGCCTCTCAACAGGGGGCTACGATACGCAGTATTTT
TRBJ1-4	.	few	TRBV5-6	CASSRGGIGEKLFF	TGTGCCAGCAGCCGGGGCGGGATTGGTGAAAAACTGTTTTTT
TRBJ2-7	.	few	TRBV5-1	CASSRGRAPSYEQYF	TGCGCCAGCAGTCGGGGCAGGGCCCCATCCTACGAGCAGTACTTC
TRBJ2-7	TRBD1	.	TRBV5-1	CASSRGQGPIYYEQYF	TGCGCCAGCAGCCGGGGACAGGGCCCTATCTACTACGAGCAGTACTTC
TRBJ2-7	.	.	TRBV2	CASAAAEQYF	TGTGCCAGCGCGGCGGCCGAGCAGTACTTC
TRBJ2-4	.	.	TRBV7-2	CASSLTGDIQYF	TGTGCCAGCAGCTTAACGGGGGACATTCAGTACTTC
TRBJ2-5	TRBD1	few	TRBV15	CATSRTGAGQETQYF	TGTGCCACCAGCAGAACAGGGGCTGGGCAAGAGACCCAGTACTTC
TRBJ1-1	TRBD1	many	TRBV6-5	CASSSTGNAFF	TGTGCCAGCAGTTCGACAGGGAACGCTTTCTTT
TRBJ2-1	TRBD2	many	TRBV5-6	CASSYLLAGDNEQFF	TGTGCCAGCAGCTATTTGCTAGCGGGGGACAATGAGCAGTTCTTC
TRBJ2-7	.	.	TRBV10-1	CASSEGLGIRSYEQYF	TGCGCCAGCAGTGAAGGTTTAGGTATTCGATCCTACGAGCAGTACTTC
TRBJ2-2	.	.	TRBV10-3	CAAFRGNTGELFF	TGTGCCGCCTTCAGGGGGAACACCGGGGAGCTGTTTTTT
TRBJ2-5	TRBD1	.	TRBV18	CASSPGQGARETQYF	TGTGCCAGCTCACCGGGACAGGGGGCAAGAGAGACCCAGTACTTC
TRBJ2-3	.	.	TRBV11-1	CASSLEGAGADTQYF	TGTGCCAGCAGCTTAGAGGGCGCCGGGGCAGATACGCAGTATTTT
TRBJ2-3	TRBD2	many	TRBV4-2	CASSQERGIGTQYF	TGTGCCAGCAGCCAAGAGCGGGGGATTGGCACGCAGTATTTT
TRBJ2-5	TRBD2	.	TRBV6-1	CASSLSLRGGETQYF	TGTGCCAGCAGTCTATCCCTCCGGGGGGGAGAGACCCAGTACTTC
TRBJ2-3	.	few	TRBV5-1	CASRSPGDLSTDTQYF	TGCGCCAGCAGGTCCCCGGGAGATCTAAGCACAGATACGCAGTATTTT
TRBJ2-2	.	.	TRBV30	CAWRTGSTGELFF	TGTGCCTGGAGAACAGGGAGCACCGGGGAGCTGTTTTTT
TRBJ2-7	.	.	TRBV4-2	CASSQERDNPYEQYF	TGTGCCAGCAGCCAGGAACGGGACAACCCCTACGAGCAGTACTTC
TRBJ2-5	TRBD2	.	TRBV20-1	CSARDGAGAGETQYF	TGCAGTGCTAGAGATGGAGCGGGGGCGGGGGAGACCCAGTACTTC
TRBJ1-2	TRBD1	.	TRBV6-2/TRBV6-3	CASSQKPGQGLGLRSYTF	TGTGCCAGCAGTCAAAAACCGGGACAGGGATTGGGTTTGAGAAGCTACACCTTC
TRBJ2-5	TRBD1	many	TRBV10-3	CAISETGTAQETQYF	TGTGCCATCAGTGAGACCGGGACAGCCCAAGAGACCCAGTACTTC
TRBJ2-7	.	many	TRBV30	CAWRGNRVGEQYF	TGTGCCTGGAGGGGGAACAGGGTGGGAGAGCAGTACTTC
TRBJ2-3	.	few	TRBV7-8	CASSLVPGHSTDTQYF	TGTGCCAGCAGCTTAGTGCCGGGACACAGCACAGATACGCAGTATTTT
TRBJ2-2	.	.	TRBV2	CASSKGVTNTGELFF	TGTGCCAGCAGTAAAGGAGTGACGAACACCGGGGAGCTGTTTTTT
TRBJ1-5	.	few	TRBV2	CASSTDRNSNQPQHF	TGTGCCAGCAGTACGGACAGAAATAGCAATCAGCCCCAGCATTTT
TRBJ2-6	TRBD1	.	TRBV7-2	CASSQGRGFSGANVLTF	TGTGCCAGCTCACAGGGGCGCGGGTTCTCTGGGGCCAACGTCCTGACTTTC
TRBJ2-1	TRBD1	many	TRBV11-2	CASSRDRGYFHAQFF	TGTGCCAGCAGCCGCGACAGGGGTTATTTTCATGCGCAGTTCTTC